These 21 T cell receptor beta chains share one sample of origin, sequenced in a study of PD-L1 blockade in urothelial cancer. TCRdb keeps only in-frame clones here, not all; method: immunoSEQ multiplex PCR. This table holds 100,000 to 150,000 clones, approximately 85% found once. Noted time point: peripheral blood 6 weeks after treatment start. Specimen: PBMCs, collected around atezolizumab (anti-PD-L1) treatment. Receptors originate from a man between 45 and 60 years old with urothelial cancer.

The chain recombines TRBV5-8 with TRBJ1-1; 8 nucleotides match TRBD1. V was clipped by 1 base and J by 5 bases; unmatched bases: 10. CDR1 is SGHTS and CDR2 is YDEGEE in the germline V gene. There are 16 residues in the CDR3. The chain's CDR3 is CASSLSLGRGQTEAFF. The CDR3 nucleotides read TGTGCCAGCAGCTTGAGTTTGGGCAGGGGGCAAACTGAAGCTTTCTTT.

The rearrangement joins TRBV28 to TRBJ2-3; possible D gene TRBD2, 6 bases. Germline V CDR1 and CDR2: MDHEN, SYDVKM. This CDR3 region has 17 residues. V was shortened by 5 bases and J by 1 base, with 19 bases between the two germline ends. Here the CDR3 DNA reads TGTGCCAGCAGTCCAGAACTCGGGAGCCCTGGCACAGATACGCAGTATTTT. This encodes CASSPELGSPGTDTQYF.

The CDR3 loop reads CASSLSDSPLHF. For the CDR3, the DNA is TGTGCCAGCAGCTTATCAGATTCACCCCTCCACTTT. The rearrangement links TRBV7-9 to TRBJ1-6, with no clear D. The germline V gene has CDR1 SEHNR and CDR2 FQNEAQ (reference sequence). Deletions cut 2 bases from V and 8 bases from J, with 4 bases between. CDR3 size: 12 residues.

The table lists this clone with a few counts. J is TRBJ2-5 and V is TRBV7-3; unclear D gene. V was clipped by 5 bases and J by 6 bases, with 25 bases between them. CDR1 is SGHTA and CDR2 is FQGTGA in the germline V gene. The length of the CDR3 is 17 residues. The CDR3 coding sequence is TGTGCCAGCAGCCAAGGCGGCGGCTCCGCGCCGGCGAAGACCCAGTACTTC. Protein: CASSQGGGSAPAKTQYF.

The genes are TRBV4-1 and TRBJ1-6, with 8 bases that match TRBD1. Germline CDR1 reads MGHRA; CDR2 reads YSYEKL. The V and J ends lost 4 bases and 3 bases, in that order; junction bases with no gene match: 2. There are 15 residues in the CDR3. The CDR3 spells CASSPDRDYNSPLHF. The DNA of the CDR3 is TGCGCCAGCAGCCCGGACAGGGACTATAATTCACCCCTCCACTTT.

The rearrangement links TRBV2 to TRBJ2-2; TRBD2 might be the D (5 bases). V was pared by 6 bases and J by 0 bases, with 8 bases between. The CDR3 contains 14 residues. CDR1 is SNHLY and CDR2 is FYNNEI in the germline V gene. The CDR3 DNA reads TGTGCCAGCAGAGCGGAAGCGAACACCGGGGAGCTGTTTTTT. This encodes CASRAEANTGELFF. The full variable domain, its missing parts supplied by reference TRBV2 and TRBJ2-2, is EPEVTQTPSHQVTQMGQEVILRCVPISNHLYFYWYRQILGQKVEFLVSFYNNEISEKSEIFDDQFSVERPDGSNFTLKIRSTKLEDSAMYFCASRAEANTGELFFGEGSRLTVL.

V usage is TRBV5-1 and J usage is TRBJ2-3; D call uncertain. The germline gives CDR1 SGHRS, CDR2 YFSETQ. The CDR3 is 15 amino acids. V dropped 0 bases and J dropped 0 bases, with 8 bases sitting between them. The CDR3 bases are TGCGCCAGCAGCTTGGACTACCTTAGCACAGATACGCAGTATTTT. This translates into CASSLDYLSTDTQYF.

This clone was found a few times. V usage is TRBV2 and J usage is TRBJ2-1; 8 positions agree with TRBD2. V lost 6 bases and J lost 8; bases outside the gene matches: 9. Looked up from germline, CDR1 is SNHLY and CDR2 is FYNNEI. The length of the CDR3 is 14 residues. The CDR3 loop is CASSLSGTGDEQFF. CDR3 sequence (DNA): TGTGCCAGCAGCCTTAGCGGGACGGGCGATGAGCAGTTCTTC. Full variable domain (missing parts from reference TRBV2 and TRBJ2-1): EPEVTQTPSHQVTQMGQEVILRCVPISNHLYFYWYRQILGQKVEFLVSFYNNEISEKSEIFDDQFSVERPDGSNFTLKIRSTKLEDSAMYFCASSLSGTGDEQFFGPGTRLTVL.

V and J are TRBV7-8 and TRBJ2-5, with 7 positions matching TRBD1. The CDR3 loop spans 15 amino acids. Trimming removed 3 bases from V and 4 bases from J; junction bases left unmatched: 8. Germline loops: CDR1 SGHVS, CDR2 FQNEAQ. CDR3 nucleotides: TGTGCCAGCAGCTTTCTAACAGGGGAAGGAGAGACCCAGTACTTC. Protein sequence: CASSFLTGEGETQYF. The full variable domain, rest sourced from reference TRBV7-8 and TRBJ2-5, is GAGVSQSPRYKVAKRGQDVALRCDPISGHVSLFWYQQALGQGPEFLTYFQNEAQLDKSGLPSDRFFAERPEGSVSTLKIQRTQQEDSAVYLCASSFLTGEGETQYFGPGTRLLVL.

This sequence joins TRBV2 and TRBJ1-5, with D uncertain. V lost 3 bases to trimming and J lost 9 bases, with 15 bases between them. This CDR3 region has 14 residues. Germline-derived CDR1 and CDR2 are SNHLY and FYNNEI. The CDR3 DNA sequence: TGTGCCAGCAGTGATTCGGCGGTGTCGGGGCCCCAGCATTTT. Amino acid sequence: CASSDSAVSGPQHF.

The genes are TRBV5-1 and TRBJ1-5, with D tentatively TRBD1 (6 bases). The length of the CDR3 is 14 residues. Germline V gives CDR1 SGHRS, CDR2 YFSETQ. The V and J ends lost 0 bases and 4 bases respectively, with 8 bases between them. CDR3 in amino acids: CASSLGGTNQPQHF. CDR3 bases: TGCGCCAGCAGCTTGGGGGGGACAAATCAGCCCCAGCATTTT. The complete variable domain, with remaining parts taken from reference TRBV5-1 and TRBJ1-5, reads KAGVTQTPRYLIKTRGQQVTLSCSPISGHRSVSWYQQTPGQGLQFLFEYFSETQRNKGNFPGRFSGRQFSNSRSEMNVSTLELGDSALYLCASSLGGTNQPQHFGDGTRLSIL.

CDR3 nucleotide sequence: TGTGCCAGCAGCCTATCCTTAGCGGGGGGCTCCTACAATGAGCAGTTCTTC. Protein sequence: CASSLSLAGGSYNEQFF. The chain has TRBV4-2 and TRBJ2-1, with TRBD2 matching 10 bases. The CDR3 is 17 amino acids. Germline CDR1 and CDR2: LGHNA and YNFKEQ. The trim removed 4 bases at V and 0 bases at J, leaving 6 bases unmatched.

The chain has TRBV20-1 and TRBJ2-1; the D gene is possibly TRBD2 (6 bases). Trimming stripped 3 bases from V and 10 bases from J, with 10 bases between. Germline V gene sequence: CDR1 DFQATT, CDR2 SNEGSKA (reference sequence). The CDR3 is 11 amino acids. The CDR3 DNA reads TGCAGTGCTAGCAGGCGGGGAGAGCAGTTCTTC. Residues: CSASRRGEQFF.

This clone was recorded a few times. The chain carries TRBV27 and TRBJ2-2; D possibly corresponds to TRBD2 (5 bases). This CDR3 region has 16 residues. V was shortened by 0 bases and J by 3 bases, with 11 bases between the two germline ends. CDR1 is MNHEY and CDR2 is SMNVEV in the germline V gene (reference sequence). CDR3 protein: CASSLSYFGDTGELFF. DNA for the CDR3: TGTGCCAGCAGTTTATCCTATTTCGGGGACACCGGGGAGCTGTTTTTT.

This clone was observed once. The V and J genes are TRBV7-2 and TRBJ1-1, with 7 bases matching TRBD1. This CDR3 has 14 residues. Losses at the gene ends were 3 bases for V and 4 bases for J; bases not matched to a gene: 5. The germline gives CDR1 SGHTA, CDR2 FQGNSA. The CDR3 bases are TGTGCCAGCAGCTTCGCAGGGGGTTTCACTGAAGCTTTCTTT. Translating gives CASSFAGGFTEAFF.

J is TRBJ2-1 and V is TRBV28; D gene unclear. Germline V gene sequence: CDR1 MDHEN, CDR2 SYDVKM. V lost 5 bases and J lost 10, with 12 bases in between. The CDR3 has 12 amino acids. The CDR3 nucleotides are TGTGCCAGCAGTCCGCCCGGCAGGGAGCAGTTCTTC. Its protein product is CASSPPGREQFF. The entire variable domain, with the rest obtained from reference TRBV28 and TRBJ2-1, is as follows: DVKVTQSSRYLVKRTGEKVFLECVQDMDHENMFWYRQDPGLGLRLIYFSYDVKMKEKGDIPEGYSVSREKKERFSLILESASTNQTSMYLCASSPPGREQFFGPGTRLTVL.

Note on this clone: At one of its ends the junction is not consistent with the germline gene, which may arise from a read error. Here the CDR3 reads CASSLGLAGARTGELFF. The CDR3, as DNA: TGTGCTAGCAGCTTAGGGCTAGCGGGAGCCCGGACCGGGGAGCTGTTTTTT. The chain links TRBV7-7 to TRBJ2-2; 10 nucleotides match TRBD2. CDR3 length: 17 amino acids. Germline CDR1 reads SSHAT; CDR2 reads FNYEAQ (reference sequence).

DNA of the CDR3: TGTGCCAGCAGCTCGCCGACAGGGAACACTGAAGCTTTCTTT. It translates to CASSSPTGNTEAFF. V usage is TRBV5-4 and J usage is TRBJ1-1; D is perhaps TRBD1 (6 bases). The V end lost 3 bases, the J end lost 1 base, and 10 bases lay between the germline ends. CDR1 SGHNT and CDR2 YYREEE come from the germline V gene (reference sequence). This CDR3 has 14 residues.

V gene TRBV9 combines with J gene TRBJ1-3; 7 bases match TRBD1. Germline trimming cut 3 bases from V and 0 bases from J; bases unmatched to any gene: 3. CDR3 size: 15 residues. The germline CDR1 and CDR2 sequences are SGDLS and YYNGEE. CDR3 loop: CASSGGTVSGNTIYF. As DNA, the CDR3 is TGTGCCAGCAGCGGGGGGACAGTCTCTGGAAACACCATATATTTT.

The CDR3 protein is CSVDRQTYNEQFF. The CDR3, as DNA: TGCAGCGTTGATCGACAGACGTACAATGAGCAGTTCTTC. The gene calls are TRBV29-1 and TRBJ2-1; D possibly corresponds to TRBD1 (5 bases). CDR1 and CDR2 (germline): SQVTM, ANQGSEA. Deletions cut 3 bases from V and 4 bases from J, with 10 bases between. The CDR3 length is 13 residues.

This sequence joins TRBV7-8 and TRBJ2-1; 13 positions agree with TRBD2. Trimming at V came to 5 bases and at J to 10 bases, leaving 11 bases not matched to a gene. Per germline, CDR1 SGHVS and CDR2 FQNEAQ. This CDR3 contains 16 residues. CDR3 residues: CASSPGLAGDVGEQFF. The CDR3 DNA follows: TGTGCCAGCAGCCCAGGACTAGCGGGAGATGTGGGGGAGCAGTTCTTC.